The 17 T cell receptor beta chains below come from one sample, sequenced in a study of blood T cell repertoires in COVID-19. TCRdb's copy holds only in-frame clones and misses some; the assay was immunoSEQ multiplex PCR. Here the sample spans about 270,000 clones, 75% to 95% being singletons. Sequenced: peripheral blood. The receptor source for this set is a young adult with COVID-19, enrolled during active disease.

The chain recombines TRBV7-8 with TRBJ2-7; perhaps TRBD1 as D (6 bases). With 1 base removed from V and 2 bases from J, the gap between germline ends came to 9 bases. CDR1 and CDR2 (germline): SGHVS, FQNEAQ. The CDR3 is 14 residues long. The DNA for the CDR3 is TGTGCCAGCAGCTTAGAACCAGGGGCCTACGAGCAGTACTTC. Amino acid sequence: CASSLEPGAYEQYF.

The J gene is TRBJ2-1, the V gene TRBV19, with TRBD2 identical over 11 bases. V was pared by 5 bases and J by 4 bases, with 4 bases of the junction left unmatched. Germline loops: CDR1 LNHDA, CDR2 SQIVND (reference sequence). The CDR3 sequence is 15 residues long. CDR3 in DNA: TGTGCCAGTAGTTTCGCTAGCGGGGGGTACAATGAGCAGTTCTTC. Translation: CASSFASGGYNEQFF. Full variable domain (rest looked up from reference TRBV19 and TRBJ2-1): DGGITQSPKYLFRKEGQNVTLSCEQNLNHDAMYWYRQDPGQGLRLIYYSQIVNDFQKGDIAEGYSVSREKKESFPLTVTSAQKNPTAFYLCASSFASGGYNEQFFGPGTRLTVL.

V and J are TRBV10-3 and TRBJ2-1; no clear D gene. V was shortened by 8 bases and J by 4 bases, with 9 bases between the two germline ends. From germline, CDR1 is ENHRY and CDR2 SYGVKD. This CDR3 spans 12 amino acids. The DNA of the CDR3 is TGTGCCATCCTAAACCAATACAATGAGCAGTTCTTC. It codes for CAILNQYNEQFF.

The V gene is TRBV24-1, the J gene TRBJ2-1, with 9 bases identical to TRBD2. V lost 11 bases to trimming and J lost 6 bases; unmatched junction nucleotides: 16. The CDR3 extends over 16 amino acids. Germline values: CDR1 KGHDR, CDR2 SFDVKD. The chain's CDR3 is CARGTSRRSVCNEQFF. CDR3 nucleotides: TGTGCCAGAGGGACTAGCCGGCGCAGCGTGTGCAATGAGCAGTTCTTC.

This chain links TRBV28 with TRBJ2-2; D is unclear. From germline, CDR1 is MDHEN and CDR2 SYDVKM. Trimming removed 2 bases at V and 4 bases at J, with 8 bases between. The CDR3 is made up of 14 amino acids. In DNA, the CDR3 is TGTGCCAGCAGTTTAGGCTCTGGCACCGGGGAGCTGTTTTTT. It codes for CASSLGSGTGELFF.

The chain is built from TRBV27 and TRBJ1-5; TRBD1 might be the D (5 bases). Looked up from germline, CDR1 is MNHEY and CDR2 is SMNVEV (reference sequence). This CDR3 contains 14 residues. Trimming removed 6 bases at V and 6 bases at J, with 15 bases between. CDR3 region: CASSFGGVGQPQHF. CDR3 DNA sequence: TGTGCCAGCAGCTTCGGAGGGGTTGGTCAGCCCCAGCATTTT.

The rearrangement joins TRBV6-5 to TRBJ2-3, with unresolved D. Looked up from germline, CDR1 is MNHEY and CDR2 is SVGAGI. The CDR3 has 14 amino acids. Trimming took 7 bases from V and 2 from J, leaving 13 bases between them. CDR3 in amino acids: CASTAPRSTDTQYF. The CDR3 coding sequence is TGTGCCAGCACTGCCCCCCGGTCCACAGATACGCAGTATTTT.

This clone was found once. This sequence joins TRBV11-3 and TRBJ2-1; TRBD1 aligns across 8 bases. CDR1 and CDR2 from the germline V gene are SGHNT and YENEEA. This CDR3 has 15 amino acids. Germline trimming cut 4 bases from V and 6 bases from J; bases unmatched to any gene: 8. CDR3 in amino acids: CASSSGQGGGNEQFF. The CDR3 nucleotides read TGTGCCAGCAGCTCCGGACAGGGAGGAGGCAATGAGCAGTTCTTC.

The rearrangement joins TRBV2 to TRBJ2-2; TRBD2 aligns across 10 bases. This CDR3 spans 15 amino acids. The germline V gene encodes CDR1 SNHLY and CDR2 FYNNEI. The ends lost 10 bases at V and 4 bases at J; junction bases unmatched: 9. CDR3 sequence: CAILIAGGATGELFF. CDR3 sequence (DNA): TGTGCCATCTTAATAGCGGGAGGTGCCACCGGGGAGCTGTTTTTT.

J is TRBJ2-5 and V is TRBV24-1; 9 nucleotides align to TRBD1. CDR1 and CDR2 from the germline V gene are KGHDR and SFDVKD. V shed 9 bases and J 0 bases; nucleotides not matched to a gene: 1. There are 13 residues in the CDR3. This CDR3 reads CATGQGNQETQYF. The CDR3, as DNA: TGTGCCACCGGACAGGGGAACCAAGAGACCCAGTACTTC.

V usage is TRBV6-6 and J usage is TRBJ1-3; D remains ambiguous. The CDR3 loop spans 16 amino acids. The germline V gene encodes CDR1 MNHNY and CDR2 SVGAGI (reference sequence). The V end was cut by 5 bases, the J end by 0 bases, with 14 bases between. CDR3 in DNA: TGTGCCAGCAGTCGAACCTTACAGAGCTCTGGAAACACCATATATTTT. It yields the protein CASSRTLQSSGNTIYF.

The chain recombines TRBV28 with TRBJ1-2; 8 bases are a match to TRBD1. The CDR3 loop spans 13 amino acids. Germline V lookup: CDR1 MDHEN, CDR2 SYDVKM. Unmatched junction bases numbered 2, after V lost 6 bases and J lost 2 bases. The CDR3 DNA sequence: TGTGCCAGCAGCCGGGACAGGAACTATGGCTACACCTTC. Its protein product is CASSRDRNYGYTF.

The chain is built from TRBV12-5 and TRBJ2-1; the match to TRBD2 covers 11 bases. Germline lookup yields CDR1 LGHNT and CDR2 FRNRAP. The CDR3 consists of 17 residues. V dropped 2 bases and J dropped 4; count of bases not matched to a gene: 7. CDR3: CASGLSSGTSGYNEQFF. The CDR3, as DNA: TGTGCTAGTGGTTTGTCATCCGGGACTAGCGGATACAATGAGCAGTTCTTC.

The CDR3 sequence is CASSPQGYYGYTF. As DNA, the CDR3 is TGTGCCAGCAGCCCACAGGGGTACTATGGCTACACCTTC. The chain carries TRBV11-2 and TRBJ1-2; 7 bases align to TRBD1. CDR1 and CDR2 from the germline V gene are SGHAT and FQNNGV. CDR3 size: 13 residues. V shed 5 bases and J 3 bases; nucleotides not matched to a gene: 3. Together with reference TRBV11-2 and TRBJ1-2, the CDR3 gives the full variable domain: EAGVAQSPRYKIIEKRQSVAFWCNPISGHATLYWYQQILGQGPKLLIQFQNNGVVDDSQLPKDRFSAERLKGVDSTLKIQPAKLEDSAVYLCASSPQGYYGYTFGSGTRLTVV.

The rearrangement joins TRBV3-1 (or the pseudogene TRBV3-2) to TRBJ1-2; TRBD1 aligns across 8 bases. Unmatched junction bases numbered 8, after V lost 4 bases and J lost 7 bases. The CDR3 is 14 residues long. CDR1 is LGHDT, CDR2 YNNKEL, per germline (reference sequence). CDR3 sequence (DNA): TGTGCCAGCAGCCCTCTCAGGGGGCGATTTGGCTACACCTTC. Translation gives CASSPLRGRFGYTF.

J is TRBJ1-1 and V is TRBV6-5; 7 bases fit TRBD1. CDR1 is MNHEY, CDR2 SVGAGI, per germline. V was clipped by 6 bases and J by 0 bases; unmatched bases: 4. This CDR3 is 14 amino acids long. The CDR3 region is CASRRQGMNTEAFF. The CDR3 nucleotides are TGTGCCAGCAGGAGACAGGGAATGAACACTGAAGCTTTCTTT.

The chain carries TRBV7-9 and TRBJ1-6, with D maybe TRBD1 (6 bases). V was trimmed by 5 bases and J by 3 bases, leaving 11 bases between them. This CDR3 has 15 amino acids. The germline CDR1 and CDR2 sequences are SEHNR and FQNEAQ (reference sequence). In nucleotides, the CDR3 is TGTGCCAGCAGCCGGACAGACTTCTATAATTCACCCCTCCACTTT. Translating gives CASSRTDFYNSPLHF. Full variable domain (remainder filled in from reference TRBV7-9 and TRBJ1-6): DTGVSQNPRHKITKRGQNVTFRCDPISEHNRLYWYRQTLGQGPEFLTYFQNEAQLEKSRLLSDRFSAERPKGSFSTLEIQRTEQGDSAMYLCASSRTDFYNSPLHFGNGTRLTVT.